The 22 T cell receptor beta chains below come from one sample, sequenced in a study of spatial heterogeneity in lung cancer. TCRdb re-called the 5' RACE reads through MiXCR, storing one row per CDR3 protein. The sample lists fewer than 3,500 distinct CDR3 sequences; 10% to 12% were seen once. The antigens for these receptors are not known. Stated time point: sample taken at primary tumor resection. Study-level results: Expanded alpha and beta TCR counts within tumors tracked tumor mutation counts.

Sequences were derived from lung tumor tissue, sampled at surgery. The receptors come from a female donor with early-stage non-small cell lung cancer.

This clonotype is termed large. The chain combines TRBV29-1 with TRBJ2-6, with D unclear. The CDR3 is 13 residues long. V lost 6 bases to trimming and J lost 1 base, with 7 bases between them. Germline V lookup: CDR1 SQVTM, CDR2 ANQGSEA. The CDR3 region is CSVELSGANVLTF. For the CDR3, the DNA is TGCAGCGTCGAGTTGTCTGGGGCCAACGTCCTGACTTTC.

This clonotype has more than one count but fewer than ten. The chain carries TRBV20-1 and TRBJ2-7, with 10 bases aligning to TRBD1. The CDR3 spans 14 residues. The V segment lost 6 bases and the J segment 5 bases; nucleotides outside the gene matches: 10. Germline CDR1 DFQATT, CDR2 SNEGSKA (reference sequence). The chain's CDR3 is CSAGQGGESDEQYF. CDR3 nucleotide sequence: TGCAGTGCAGGACAGGGGGGCGAATCAGACGAGCAGTACTTC.

By frequency in the sample, this clonotype is medium-sized. The chain is built from TRBV20-1 and TRBJ1-2; the D gene is possibly TRBD1 (5 bases). The CDR3 is 12 amino acids. Trimming left V 5 bases short and J 3 bases short, with 10 bases between. The germline CDR1 and CDR2 sequences are DFQATT and SNEGSKA (reference sequence). The CDR3 DNA is TGCAGTGCTGAAGACAGCCACTATGGCTACACCTTC. Translation gives CSAEDSHYGYTF.

J is TRBJ2-1 and V is TRBV11-2; the match to TRBD2 covers 11 bases. V dropped 5 bases and J dropped 7; count of bases not matched to a gene: 7. The CDR3 has 15 amino acids. Germline assignment: CDR1 SGHAT and CDR2 FQNNGV. CDR3: CASSRGTSGLNEQFF. The CDR3 DNA sequence: TGTGCCAGCAGCCGAGGGACTAGCGGTTTGAATGAGCAGTTCTTC.

Sample share makes this clonotype large. The chain carries TRBV29-1 and TRBJ1-5, with a weak D call TRBD1 (5 bases). Trimming removed 4 bases at V and 6 bases at J, with 13 bases between. CDR1 and CDR2 from the germline V gene are SQVTM and ANQGSEA. The CDR3 is made up of 13 amino acids. The CDR3 nucleotides read TGCAGCGTTGGCGATGGGGCGGGTCAGCCCCAGCATTTT. It encodes CSVGDGAGQPQHF.

This clonotype is large (0.1 to 1%) in the sample. This chain links TRBV28 with TRBJ1-2; D is ambiguous. This CDR3 has 14 amino acids. V lost 6 bases and J 0 bases, leaving 11 bases between the germline ends. Germline values: CDR1 MDHEN, CDR2 SYDVKM. The CDR3 spells CASSSPKANYGYTF. The CDR3 nucleotides are TGTGCCAGCAGCTCACCGAAAGCTAACTATGGCTACACCTTC.

This clonotype showed up many times. This chain connects TRBV6-6 to TRBJ1-1; no reliable D call. Between the trimmed V and J ends, which lost 8 bases and 5 bases, there was a span of 15 bases. The length of the CDR3 is 13 residues. Germline CDR1 and CDR2: MNHNY and SVGAGI (reference sequence). The CDR3 bases are TGTGCCAGCCAAGACCTCCGAAGTACTGAAGCTTTCTTT. This encodes CASQDLRSTEAFF.

This clonotype is medium-sized. The V and J genes are TRBV30 and TRBJ1-1, with D maybe TRBD1 (6 bases). CDR1 and CDR2 (germline): GTSNPN, SVGIG (reference sequence). V shed 4 bases and J shed 0 bases, with 18 bases lying between them. The CDR3 extends over 16 amino acids. In DNA form, the CDR3 reads TGTGCCTGGAAAGGGAAGGGAGGACAGATGAACACTGAAGCTTTCTTT. It yields the protein CAWKGKGGQMNTEAFF. Full variable domain (rest looked up from reference TRBV30 and TRBJ1-1): SQTIHQWPATLVQPVGSPLSLECTVEGTSNPNLYWYRQAAGRGLQLLFYSVGIGQISSEVPQNLSASRPQDRQFILSSKKLLLSDSGFYLCAWKGKGGQMNTEAFFGQGTRLTVV.

The chain links TRBV20-1 to TRBJ1-4; D not resolved. V lost 0 bases, J lost 8 bases, and 1 base lay in between. The CDR3 sequence is 10 residues long. CDR1 is DFQATT and CDR2 is SNEGSKA in the germline V gene (reference sequence). The CDR3 sequence is CSAREEKLFF. CDR3 sequence (DNA): TGCAGTGCTAGAGAAGAAAAACTGTTTTTT.

In this sample, this clonotype is medium-sized. This rearrangement joins TRBV11-2 to TRBJ2-1; D is uncertain. The CDR3 contains 14 residues. V gave up 5 bases and J gave up 9 bases, with 17 bases separating them. Germline V gives CDR1 SGHAT, CDR2 FQNNGV. Here the CDR3 reads CASSPGPSRGEQFF. As DNA, the CDR3 is TGTGCCAGCAGCCCCGGTCCTTCTCGAGGTGAGCAGTTCTTC.

In this sample, this clonotype is medium-sized. The chain joins TRBV4-2 to TRBJ2-5; 8 nucleotides agree with TRBD1. The ends lost 0 bases at V and 2 bases at J; junction bases unmatched: 5. CDR3 length: 16 amino acids. Germline CDR1 reads LGHNA; CDR2 reads YNFKEQ. The CDR3: CASSQDIGTGQETQYF. CDR3 sequence (DNA): TGTGCCAGCAGCCAAGATATTGGGACAGGACAAGAGACCCAGTACTTC.

This clonotype was counted ten times or more. The J gene is TRBJ2-1, the V gene TRBV7-6; TRBD2 matches at 11 bases. The CDR3 extends over 15 amino acids. The V gene's germline CDR1 is SGHVS and CDR2 FNYEAQ. After removal of 5 bases from V and 9 bases from J, the junction contained 9 bases not matched to a gene. The CDR3 is CASSQRVAGGTEQFF. In nucleotides, the CDR3 is TGTGCCAGCAGCCAGCGTGTAGCGGGGGGGACTGAGCAGTTCTTC.

In its sample, this clonotype was seen many times. This sequence joins TRBV12-3 or TRBV12-4 and TRBJ2-5; D ambiguous. Trimming removed 2 bases at V and 3 bases at J, with 10 bases between. CDR3 length equals 14 residues. The CDR3 is CASSLSGREETQYF. The CDR3 coding sequence is TGTGCCAGCAGTTTATCCGGTCGGGAAGAGACCCAGTACTTC.

This clonotype was observed many times. The genes are TRBV10-3 and TRBJ1-1, with 7 nucleotides matching TRBD1. Per the germline V gene, CDR1 is ENHRY and CDR2 is SYGVKD. J lost 6 bases, V lost 10 bases, and 14 bases had no gene match. The length of the CDR3 is 14 residues. The CDR3 coding sequence is TGTGCCACAAAATTCCCAGGGGGAAGGGCTGAAGCTTTCTTT. Translation gives CATKFPGGRAEAFF.

The chain recombines TRBV6-5 with TRBJ2-1; maybe TRBD2 (6 bases). The CDR3 runs to 16 residues. Trimming stripped 4 bases from V and 0 bases from J, with 13 bases between. Germline loops: CDR1 MNHEY, CDR2 SVGAGI. CDR3 DNA: TGTGCCAGCAGTTCGAGCGGGCTCATCTCCTACAATGAGCAGTTCTTC. Translating it yields CASSSSGLISYNEQFF.

Ten or more counts support this clonotype. The rearrangement joins TRBV9 to TRBJ2-2; D gene ambiguous. V was pared by 2 bases and J by 3 bases, with 8 bases between. Germline V gene lookup returns CDR1 SGDLS and CDR2 YYNGEE. The CDR3 sequence is 14 residues long. Here the CDR3 reads CASSVGSYTGELFF. The CDR3, as DNA: TGTGCCAGCAGCGTCGGATCATACACCGGGGAGCTGTTTTTT.

Sample share makes this clonotype large. This chain connects TRBV7-6 to TRBJ2-7; TRBD2 might be the D (6 bases). Germline assignment: CDR1 SGHVS and CDR2 FNYEAQ. CDR3 length equals 13 residues. Trimming removed 4 bases from V and 4 bases from J, with 11 bases in between. CDR3 sequence (DNA): TGTGCCAGCAGCTCAGTTGGGGGGTACGAGCAGTACTTC. It yields the protein CASSSVGGYEQYF.

By share, this clonotype counts as medium-sized. CDR3 loop: CASSLEGLNTEAFF. DNA of the CDR3: TGTGCCAGCAGCTTAGAAGGGTTGAACACTGAAGCTTTCTTT. The chain combines TRBV7-2 with TRBJ1-1, with D hard to call. The CDR3 covers 14 residues. The germline gives CDR1 SGHTA, CDR2 FQGNSA. Trimming left V 1 base short and J 0 bases short, with 6 bases between.

This clonotype is categorized as medium-sized (0.01 to 0.1%). V gene TRBV30 combines with J gene TRBJ2-3; the D gene is possibly TRBD2 (5 bases). Germline V CDR1 and CDR2: GTSNPN, SVGIG (reference sequence). The CDR3 covers 16 residues. The V gene lost 2 bases and the J gene lost 0 bases, with 15 bases spanning the gap. As DNA, the CDR3 is TGTGCCTGGAGTAAGCCGCTCGGGGTCAGCACAGATACGCAGTATTTT. This gives the protein CAWSKPLGVSTDTQYF.

By frequency in the sample, this clonotype is medium-sized. This rearrangement joins TRBV29-1 to TRBJ1-1, with TRBD1 as a possible D gene (5 bases). CDR1 is SQVTM, CDR2 ANQGSEA, per germline. The V and J ends lost 7 bases and 1 base respectively, with 19 bases between them. The CDR3 sequence is 15 residues long. CDR3 DNA: TGCAGCGGGATAGGAACGGGACGGAAGAACACTGAAGCTTTCTTT. This codes for CSGIGTGRKNTEAFF.

To note about this clonotype: The germline gene is not matched at one end of the junction; a read error may be the cause. The chain couples TRBV5-1 to TRBJ1-2; TRBD1 matches 8 bases. Germline CDR1 and CDR2: SGHRS and YFSETQ. This CDR3 region has 14 residues. CDR3 sequence reads: CASSLSGQGISLVF. CDR3 DNA sequence: TGCGCCAGCAGCTTATCTGGACAGGGTATCTCTCTCGTCTTC.

In its sample, this clonotype is large. The rearrangement joins TRBV3-1 to TRBJ1-2, with D unclear. The CDR3 spans 12 residues. From germline, CDR1 is LGHDT and CDR2 YNNKEL (reference sequence). Trimming cost V 2 bases and J 8 bases, with 9 bases left between them. CDR3 sequence reads: CASSQSRRGYTF. The DNA of the CDR3 is TGTGCCAGCAGCCAATCTAGGAGAGGCTACACCTTC.